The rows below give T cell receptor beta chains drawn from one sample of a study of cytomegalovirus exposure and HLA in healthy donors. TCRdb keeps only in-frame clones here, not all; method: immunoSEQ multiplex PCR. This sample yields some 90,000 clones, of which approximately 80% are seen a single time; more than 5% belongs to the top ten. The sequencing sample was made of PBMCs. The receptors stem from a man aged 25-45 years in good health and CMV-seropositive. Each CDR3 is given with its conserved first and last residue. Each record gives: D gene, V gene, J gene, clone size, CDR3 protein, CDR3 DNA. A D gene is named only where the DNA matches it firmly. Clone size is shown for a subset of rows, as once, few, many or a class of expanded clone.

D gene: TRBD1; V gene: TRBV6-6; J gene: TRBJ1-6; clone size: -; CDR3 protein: CASNPTGGLDSPLHF; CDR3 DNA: TGTGCCAGCAACCCGACAGGGGGCTTAGACTCACCCCTCCACTTT
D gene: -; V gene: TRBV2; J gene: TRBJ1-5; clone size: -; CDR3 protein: CASRGPREGQPQHF; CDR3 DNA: TGTGCCAGCAGGGGACCCAGGGAGGGTCAGCCCCAGCATTTT
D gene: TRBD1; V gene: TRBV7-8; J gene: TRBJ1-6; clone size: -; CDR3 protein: CASSLRQGESPLHF; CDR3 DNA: TGTGCCAGCAGCTTAAGACAGGGTGAATCACCCCTCCACTTT
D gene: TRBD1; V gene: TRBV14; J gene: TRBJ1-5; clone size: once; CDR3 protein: CASSQAGGQPQHF; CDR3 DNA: TGTGCCAGCAGCCAAGCAGGGGGGCAGCCCCAGCATTTT
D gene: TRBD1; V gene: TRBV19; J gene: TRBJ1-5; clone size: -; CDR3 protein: CASRTQGKSMNQPQHF; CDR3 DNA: TGTGCCAGTAGGACACAGGGGAAAAGTATGAATCAGCCCCAGCATTTT
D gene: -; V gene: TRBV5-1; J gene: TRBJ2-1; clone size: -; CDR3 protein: CASSLLGGGGNEQFF; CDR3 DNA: TGCGCCAGCAGCTTGTTAGGGGGTGGAGGCAATGAGCAGTTCTTC
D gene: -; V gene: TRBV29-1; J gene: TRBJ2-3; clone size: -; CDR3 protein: CSVTGTGISTDTQYF; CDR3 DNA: TGCAGCGTAACCGGGACTGGGATTTCCACAGATACGCAGTATTTT
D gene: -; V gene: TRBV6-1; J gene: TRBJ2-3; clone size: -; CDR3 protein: CASSEPPGLPDTQYF; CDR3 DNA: TGTGCCAGCAGTGAACCTCCGGGGTTGCCAGATACGCAGTATTTT
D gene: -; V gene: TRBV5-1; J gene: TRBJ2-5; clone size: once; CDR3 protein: CASRRAGAQYF; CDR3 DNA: TGCGCCAGCAGGCGGGCAGGGGCCCAGTACTTC
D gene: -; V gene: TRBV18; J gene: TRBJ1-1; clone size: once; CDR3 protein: CASSPGAKGLQDTEAFF; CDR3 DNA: TGTGCCAGCTCACCAGGGGCCAAGGGCCTACAGGACACTGAAGCTTTCTTT
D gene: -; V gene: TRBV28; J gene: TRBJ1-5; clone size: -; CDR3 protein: CASRILDTFNQPQHF; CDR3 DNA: TGTGCCAGCAGAATCCTGGACACGTTCAATCAGCCCCAGCATTTT
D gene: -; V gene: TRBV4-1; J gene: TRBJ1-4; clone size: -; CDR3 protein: CASSWRGATNEKLFF; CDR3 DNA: TGCGCCAGCAGCTGGCGGGGTGCAACTAATGAAAAACTGTTTTTT
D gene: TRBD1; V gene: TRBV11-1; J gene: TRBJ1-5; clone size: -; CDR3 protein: CASSPGTGSNQPQHF; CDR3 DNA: TGTGCCAGCAGCCCCGGGACAGGGTCGAATCAGCCCCAGCATTTT
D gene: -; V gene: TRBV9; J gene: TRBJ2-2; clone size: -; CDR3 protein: CASSVNRASNTGELFF; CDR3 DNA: TGTGCCAGCAGCGTAAACAGGGCCTCGAACACCGGGGAGCTGTTTTTT
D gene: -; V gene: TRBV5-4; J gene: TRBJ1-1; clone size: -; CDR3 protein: CASSRRMGASDTEAFF; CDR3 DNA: TGTGCCAGCAGCCGAAGGATGGGGGCATCGGACACTGAAGCTTTCTTT
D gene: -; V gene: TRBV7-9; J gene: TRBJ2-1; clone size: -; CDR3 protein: CASSYRTPYNEQFF; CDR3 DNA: TGTGCCAGCAGCTACCGGACACCCTACAATGAGCAGTTCTTC
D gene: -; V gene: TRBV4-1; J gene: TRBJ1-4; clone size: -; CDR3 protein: CASSQGWAGLREKLFF; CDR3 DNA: TGCGCCAGCAGCCAAGGGTGGGCAGGTCTGCGTGAAAAACTGTTTTTT
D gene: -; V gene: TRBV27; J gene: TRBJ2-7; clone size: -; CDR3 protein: CASRYRQAEAHEQYF; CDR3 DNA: TGTGCCAGCAGGTATAGACAGGCCGAAGCCCACGAGCAGTACTTC
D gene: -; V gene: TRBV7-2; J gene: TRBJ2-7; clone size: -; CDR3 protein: CASSFSSSYEQYF; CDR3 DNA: TGTGCCAGCAGCTTCTCCAGTTCCTACGAGCAGTACTTC
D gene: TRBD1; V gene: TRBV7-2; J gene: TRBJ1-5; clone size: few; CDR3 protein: CASSSGTGGNQPQHF; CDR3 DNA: TGTGCCAGCAGCTCCGGGACAGGGGGCAATCAGCCCCAGCATTTT
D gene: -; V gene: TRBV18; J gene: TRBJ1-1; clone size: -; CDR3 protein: CASSPRRDTEAFF; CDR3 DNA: TGTGCCAGCTCACCCCGCAGGGACACTGAAGCTTTCTTT
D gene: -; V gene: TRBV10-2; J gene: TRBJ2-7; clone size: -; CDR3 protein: CASSEPRLAYEQYF; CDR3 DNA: TGCGCCAGCAGTGAGCCGCGACTGGCCTACGAGCAGTACTTC
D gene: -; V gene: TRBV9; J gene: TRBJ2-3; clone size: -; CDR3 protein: CASSQGVRTDTQYF; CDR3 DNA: TGTGCCAGCAGCCAAGGGGTAAGAACAGATACGCAGTATTTT
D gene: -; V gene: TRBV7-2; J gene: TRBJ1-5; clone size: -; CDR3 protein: CASSLGGGNQPQHF; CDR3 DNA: TGTGCCAGCAGCTTAGGGGGAGGGAATCAGCCCCAGCATTTT
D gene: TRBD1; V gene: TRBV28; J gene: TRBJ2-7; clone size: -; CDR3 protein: CASSRDRAAYEQYF; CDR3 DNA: TGTGCCAGCAGTAGAGACAGGGCCGCCTACGAGCAGTACTTC
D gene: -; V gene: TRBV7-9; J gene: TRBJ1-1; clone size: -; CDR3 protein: CSSSFNPGSGGTEAFF; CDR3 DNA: TGTTCCAGCAGCTTCAATCCCGGGTCGGGGGGCACTGAAGCTTTCTTT
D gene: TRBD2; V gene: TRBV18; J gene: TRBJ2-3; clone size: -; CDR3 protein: CASSPLAGGPTDTQYF; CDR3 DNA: TGTGCCAGCTCACCTCTAGCGGGAGGGCCTACAGATACGCAGTATTTT
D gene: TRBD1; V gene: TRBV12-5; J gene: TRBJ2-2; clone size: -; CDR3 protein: CASGRGQMNTGELFF; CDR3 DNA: TGTGCTAGTGGCCGGGGACAGATGAACACCGGGGAGCTGTTTTTT
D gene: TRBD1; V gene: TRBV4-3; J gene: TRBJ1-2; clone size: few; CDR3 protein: CASSQNDRVGGYTF; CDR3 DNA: TGCGCCAGCAGCCAGAATGACAGGGTGGGAGGCTACACCTTC
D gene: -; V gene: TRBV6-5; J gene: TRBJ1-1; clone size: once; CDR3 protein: CASSRGQMNTEAFF; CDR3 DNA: TGTGCCAGCAGCCGGGGACAAATGAACACTGAAGCTTTCTTT
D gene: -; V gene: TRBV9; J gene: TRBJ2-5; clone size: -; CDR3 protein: CASSVATRGETQYF; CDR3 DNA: TGTGCCAGCAGCGTAGCTACCAGGGGAGAGACCCAGTACTTC
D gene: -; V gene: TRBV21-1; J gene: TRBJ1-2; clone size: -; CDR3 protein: CASSAPADRDYGYTF; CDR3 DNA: TGTGCCAGCAGCGCCCCAGCCGACAGAGACTATGGCTACACCTTC
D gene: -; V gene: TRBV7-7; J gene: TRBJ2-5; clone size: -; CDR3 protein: CASSDGLRETQYF; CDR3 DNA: TGTGCTAGCAGCGACGGACTGAGGGAGACCCAGTACTTC